A selection of T cell receptor beta chains follows, all from one sample in a study of molecular identifiers for immune sequencing clone quantification. TCRdb processed the PCR reads anew with MiXCR; each CDR3 protein has one entry. Of more than 95,000 distinct CDR3 sequences listed, roughly a quarter are singletons. Sequencing used naive CD8+ T cells from blood, with Jurkat cell RNA spiked in. The receptors derive from a human donor in good health. Some libraries in this study had Jurkat cell RNA spiked in. Both conserved end residues are trimmed from each CDR3. The D gene is left open where the match is weak. Where a row states a size, it is once, few, many or the class of an expanded clone; other rows omit it.

V: TRBV6-5; size: NA; D: TRBD2; J: TRBJ2-3; CDR3: ARNYSSASGPNTQY
V: TRBV12-3/TRBV12-4; size: many; D: NA; J: TRBJ2-5; CDR3: ASSQTGSQETQY
V: TRBV10-2; size: many; D: NA; J: TRBJ2-3; CDR3: ASSPPRGDGTDTQY
V: TRBV20-1; size: many; D: NA; J: TRBJ2-7; CDR3: SARPAAYEQY
V: TRBV6-5; size: many; D: NA; J: TRBJ1-1; CDR3: ASIPEGGVPEAF
V: TRBV24-1; size: many; D: NA; J: TRBJ2-6; CDR3: ATSDLLQDGGSGANVLT
V: TRBV7-2; size: many; D: NA; J: TRBJ2-2; CDR3: ASSYREGSITGELF
V: TRBV7-9; size: many; D: NA; J: TRBJ1-1; CDR3: ASRPEGNTEAF
V: TRBV30; size: many; D: TRBD1; J: TRBJ2-3; CDR3: AWSSGQGADTQY
V: TRBV12-3/TRBV12-4; size: many; D: NA; J: TRBJ2-4; CDR3: ASSLAGLNIQY
V: TRBV11-2; size: many; D: TRBD2; J: TRBJ2-1; CDR3: ASSSYSGETYNEQF
V: TRBV7-9; size: many; D: NA; J: TRBJ1-2; CDR3: ASSYGQGSGYT
V: TRBV7-2; size: many; D: NA; J: TRBJ2-4; CDR3: ASSLEALDLAKNIQY
V: TRBV20-1; size: NA; D: NA; J: TRBJ1-5; CDR3: SAPYVGEGNQPQH
V: TRBV2; size: many; D: NA; J: TRBJ2-6; CDR3: ASSGRSGANVLT
V: TRBV11-2; size: NA; D: TRBD2; J: TRBJ2-1; CDR3: ASSFSGGLYNEQF
V: TRBV9; size: few; D: NA; J: TRBJ2-7; CDR3: ASSVPGTYEQY
V: TRBV29-1; size: many; D: NA; J: TRBJ1-3; CDR3: SVWTGYSGNTIY
V: TRBV27; size: few; D: TRBD1; J: TRBJ2-7; CDR3: ASSSGQDYEQY
V: TRBV11-2; size: many; D: NA; J: TRBJ2-3; CDR3: ASSARGTEPTDTQY
V: TRBV11-2; size: many; D: NA; J: TRBJ2-3; CDR3: ASSPTETQTNTDTQY
V: TRBV4-1; size: NA; D: TRBD1; J: TRBJ2-7; CDR3: ASSLGQGLYELY
V: TRBV9; size: many; D: NA; J: TRBJ2-4; CDR3: ASSSDTGPKNIQY
V: TRBV27; size: NA; D: NA; J: TRBJ2-2; CDR3: ASSYQGGAGELF
V: TRBV6-2/TRBV6-3; size: many; D: NA; J: TRBJ1-5; CDR3: ASSPSGSNQPQH
V: TRBV25-1; size: NA; D: NA; J: TRBJ2-7; CDR3: ASSVRFSPGSSAPY
V: TRBV4-3; size: many; D: NA; J: TRBJ2-3; CDR3: ASSQGSRDSYTQY
V: TRBV5-1; size: NA; D: NA; J: TRBJ2-7; CDR3: ASSLAGVYERY
V: TRBV9; size: NA; D: NA; J: TRBJ2-1; CDR3: ASSAGETGYNEQF
V: TRBV28; size: many; D: TRBD1; J: TRBJ1-1; CDR3: ASSFPGQVNTEAF
V: TRBV18; size: few; D: NA; J: TRBJ2-7; CDR3: ASSPPRPGVSHEQY
V: TRBV11-2; size: many; D: NA; J: TRBJ2-3; CDR3: ASSWDSGYTQY
V: TRBV28; size: many; D: TRBD2; J: TRBJ2-2; CDR3: ASGGASGIFTGELF
V: TRBV7-9; size: many; D: TRBD1; J: TRBJ1-4; CDR3: ASSRRTGGINEKLF
V: TRBV28; size: many; D: NA; J: TRBJ2-3; CDR3: ASTRFDTQY
V: TRBV2; size: NA; D: NA; J: TRBJ2-5; CDR3: ASRDFGQETQY
V: TRBV5-6; size: many; D: NA; J: TRBJ2-1; CDR3: ASSLGRRARSYNEQF
V: TRBV5-1; size: many; D: TRBD1; J: TRBJ2-7; CDR3: ASSLETGGYEQY
V: TRBV27; size: many; D: NA; J: TRBJ2-4; CDR3: ASSWGAKNIQY
V: TRBV10-3; size: NA; D: NA; J: TRBJ2-7; CDR3: AISEGLPYYEQY
V: TRBV2; size: few; D: TRBD1; J: TRBJ2-1; CDR3: ASSFPGQGENEQF
V: TRBV7-9; size: NA; D: NA; J: TRBJ2-2; CDR3: ASSLAEITGELF
V: TRBV6-6; size: many; D: TRBD2; J: TRBJ2-3; CDR3: ASSSIGLAGDHTDTQY
V: TRBV28; size: many; D: TRBD2; J: TRBJ2-7; CDR3: ASSTQVTRPGLTHEQY
V: TRBV15; size: NA; D: TRBD2; J: TRBJ2-1; CDR3: ATRGLAEQF
V: TRBV13; size: NA; D: NA; J: TRBJ2-3; CDR3: ASSMGTSVADTQY